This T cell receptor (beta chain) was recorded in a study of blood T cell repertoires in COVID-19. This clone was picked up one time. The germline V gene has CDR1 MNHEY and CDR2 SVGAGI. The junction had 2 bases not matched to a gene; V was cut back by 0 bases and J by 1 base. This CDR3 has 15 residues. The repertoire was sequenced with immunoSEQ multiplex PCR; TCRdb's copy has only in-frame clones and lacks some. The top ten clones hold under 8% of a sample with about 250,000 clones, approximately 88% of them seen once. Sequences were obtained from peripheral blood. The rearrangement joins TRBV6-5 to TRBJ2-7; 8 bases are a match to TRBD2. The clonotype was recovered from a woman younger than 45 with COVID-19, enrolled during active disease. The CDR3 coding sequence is TGTGCCAGCAGTTACTCAGCGGGGGTTTCCTACGAGCAGTACTTC. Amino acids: CASSYSAGVSYEQYF.